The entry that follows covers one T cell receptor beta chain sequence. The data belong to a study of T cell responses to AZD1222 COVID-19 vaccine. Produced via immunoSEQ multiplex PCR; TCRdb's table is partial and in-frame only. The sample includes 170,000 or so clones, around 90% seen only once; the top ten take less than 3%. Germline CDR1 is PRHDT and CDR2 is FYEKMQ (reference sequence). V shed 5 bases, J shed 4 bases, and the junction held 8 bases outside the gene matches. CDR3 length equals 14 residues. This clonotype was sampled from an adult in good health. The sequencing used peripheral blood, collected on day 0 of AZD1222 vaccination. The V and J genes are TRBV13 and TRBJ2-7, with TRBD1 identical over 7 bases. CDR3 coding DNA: TGTGCCAGCAGCCTCAGGGACAGACTGTACGAGCAGTACTTC. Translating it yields CASSLRDRLYEQYF.